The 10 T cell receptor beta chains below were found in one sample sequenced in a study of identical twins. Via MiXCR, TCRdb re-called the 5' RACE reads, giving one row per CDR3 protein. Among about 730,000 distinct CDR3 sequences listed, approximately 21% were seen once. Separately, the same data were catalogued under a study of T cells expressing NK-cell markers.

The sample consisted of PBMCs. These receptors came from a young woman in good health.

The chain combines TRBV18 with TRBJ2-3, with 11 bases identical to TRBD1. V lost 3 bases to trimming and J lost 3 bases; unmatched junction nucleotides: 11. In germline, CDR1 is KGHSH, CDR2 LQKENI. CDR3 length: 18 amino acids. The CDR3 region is CASSPRISGTGGTDTQYF. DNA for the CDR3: TGTGCCAGCTCACCTCGTATATCCGGGACAGGGGGTACAGATACGCAGTATTTT.

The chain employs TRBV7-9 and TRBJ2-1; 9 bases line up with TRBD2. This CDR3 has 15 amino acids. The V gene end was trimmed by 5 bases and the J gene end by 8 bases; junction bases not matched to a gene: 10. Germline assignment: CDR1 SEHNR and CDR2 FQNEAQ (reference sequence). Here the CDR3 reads CASSALAGVFDEQFF. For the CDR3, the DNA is TGTGCCAGCAGCGCTTTAGCGGGAGTATTCGATGAGCAGTTCTTC.

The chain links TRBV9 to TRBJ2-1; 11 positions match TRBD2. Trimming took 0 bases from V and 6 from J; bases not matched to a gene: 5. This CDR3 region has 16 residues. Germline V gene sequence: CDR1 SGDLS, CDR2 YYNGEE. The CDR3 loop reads CASSVGTSGSLNEQFF. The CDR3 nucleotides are TGTGCCAGCAGCGTAGGAACTAGCGGGAGTCTCAATGAGCAGTTCTTC.

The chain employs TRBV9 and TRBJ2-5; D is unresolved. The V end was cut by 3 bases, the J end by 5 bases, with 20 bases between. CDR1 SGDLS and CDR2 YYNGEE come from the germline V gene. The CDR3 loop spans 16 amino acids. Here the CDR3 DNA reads TGTGCCAGCAGCGAGAACCCGACACCCATTGGGGAGACCCAGTACTTC. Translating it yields CASSENPTPIGETQYF.

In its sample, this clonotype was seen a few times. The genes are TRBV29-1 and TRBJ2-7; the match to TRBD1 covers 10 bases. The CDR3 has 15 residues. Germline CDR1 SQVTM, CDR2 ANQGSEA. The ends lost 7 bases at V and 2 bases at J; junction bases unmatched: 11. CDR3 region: CSAEGTGEGAYEQYF. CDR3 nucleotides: TGCAGCGCCGAGGGGACAGGGGAGGGGGCCTACGAGCAGTACTTC.

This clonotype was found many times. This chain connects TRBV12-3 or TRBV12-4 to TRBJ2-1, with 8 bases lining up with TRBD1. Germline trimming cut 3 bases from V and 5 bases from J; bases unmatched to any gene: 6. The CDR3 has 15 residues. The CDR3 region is CASSFQVTGDNEQFF. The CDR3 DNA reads TGTGCCAGCAGTTTTCAAGTGACAGGGGACAATGAGCAGTTCTTC.

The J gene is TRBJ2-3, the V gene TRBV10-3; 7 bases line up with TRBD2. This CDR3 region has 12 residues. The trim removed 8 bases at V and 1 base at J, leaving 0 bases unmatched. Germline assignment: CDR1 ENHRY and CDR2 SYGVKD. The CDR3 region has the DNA TGTGCCATCGCGGGGGGCACAGATACGCAGTATTTT. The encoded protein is CAIAGGTDTQYF.

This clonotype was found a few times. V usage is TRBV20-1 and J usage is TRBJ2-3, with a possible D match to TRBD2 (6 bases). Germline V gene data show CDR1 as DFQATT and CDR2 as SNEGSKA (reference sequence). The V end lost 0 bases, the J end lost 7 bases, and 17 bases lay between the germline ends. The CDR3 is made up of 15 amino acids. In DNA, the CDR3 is TGCAGTGCTAGAGAGGCGGGGCGGGATAGATATACGCAGTATTTT. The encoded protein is CSAREAGRDRYTQYF.

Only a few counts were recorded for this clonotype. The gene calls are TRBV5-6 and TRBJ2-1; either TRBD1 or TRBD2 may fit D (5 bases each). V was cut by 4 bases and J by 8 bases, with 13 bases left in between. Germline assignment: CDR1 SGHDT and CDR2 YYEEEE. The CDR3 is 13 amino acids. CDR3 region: CASSGGDGDEQFF. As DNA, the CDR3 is TGTGCCAGCAGCGGTGGGGACGGCGATGAGCAGTTCTTC.

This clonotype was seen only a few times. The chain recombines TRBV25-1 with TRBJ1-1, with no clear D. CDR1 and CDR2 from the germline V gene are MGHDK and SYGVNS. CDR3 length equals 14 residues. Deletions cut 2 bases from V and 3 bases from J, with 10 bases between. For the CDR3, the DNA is TGTGCCAGCAGTGAAAGCCTCGTCCACACTGAAGCTTTCTTT. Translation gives CASSESLVHTEAFF.